Included here is one T cell receptor beta chain sequence, with context. Study processing details: Scientists estimated how many nucleated cells there were by amplifying reference gene primers. Clones were sequenced by immunoSEQ multiplex PCR, and TCRdb holds only the in-frame ones, with some missing. Clonal size and the V and J genes are those of that table, whereas D and trimming came from the DNA. The sample has 85,000 to 110,000 clones, 88% seen once. This entry is derived from a study of blood T cell repertoires in COVID-19. About the study: Samples taken during acute and convalescent COVID-19 were collected in the United States, Italy and Spain. T cells, B-cell-depleted T cells, or PBMCs provided the cDNA or gDNA that served as material.

V was clipped by 3 bases and J by 7 bases; unmatched bases: 7. CDR3 length: 14 amino acids. CDR1 DFQATT and CDR2 SNEGSKA come from the germline V gene (reference sequence). The chain carries TRBV20-1 and TRBJ2-3; 10 bases align to TRBD1. This clonotype was obtained from a human donor in a cohort sampled during active COVID-19. The sequencing sample was made of peripheral blood. CDR3 nucleotides: TGCAGTGCTAGTGCCGACAGGGGGCGTAATACGCAGTATTTT. This codes for CSASADRGRNTQYF.